The 17 T cell receptor beta chains given below trace back to one sample, sequenced in a study of tumor-infiltrating lymphocytes in primary liver carcinoma. Both blood RNA, taken from unsorted whole blood, and germline DNA were extracted. TCR beta cDNA came from about 450 ng total RNA, primed with a constant-region primer. Three nested multiplex PCR rounds, a slightly modified ARM-PCR, produced the libraries for TCR beta. The first two PCR rounds used TRBV1-TRBV30 primers with a Cbeta primer, roughly 10 cycles each. In TCRdb, the multiplex PCR reads were re-called with MiXCR into one record per CDR3 protein. Here the sample spans approximately 300,000 distinct CDR3 sequences, less than 75% being singletons. Sequenced: peripheral blood. Receptor source: a man aged 35 to 55 with primary liver carcinoma and hepatitis B virus infection.

V is TRBV10-2 and J is TRBJ2-1; 10 bases agree with TRBD2. Germline V gene sequence: CDR1 WSHSY, CDR2 SAAADI. The CDR3 has 14 residues. V trimming: 8 bases; J trimming: 4 bases; junction bases outside the gene matches: 5. CDR3 loop: CASAAGGSYNEQFF. Here the CDR3 DNA reads TGCGCCAGCGCAGCGGGAGGGTCGTACAATGAGCAGTTCTTC.

This clonotype came up a few times. V usage is TRBV12-3 or TRBV12-4 and J usage is TRBJ2-1; TRBD2 agrees at 11 bases. This CDR3 has 17 residues. J lost 1 base, V lost 7 bases, and 9 bases had no gene match. The CDR3 reads CASTPTGTSGSYNEQFF. In nucleotides, the CDR3 is TGTGCCAGCACCCCTACCGGGACTAGCGGTTCCTACAATGAGCAGTTCTTC.

The J gene is TRBJ2-7, the V gene TRBV5-4; D is perhaps TRBD1 (5 bases). V was shortened by 4 bases and J by 3 bases, with 20 bases between the two germline ends. CDR1 is SGHNT, CDR2 YYREEE, per germline (reference sequence). The CDR3 length is 16 residues. The CDR3 protein is CASSLDLIRDLYEQYF. In DNA form, the CDR3 reads TGTGCCAGCAGCCTTGACCTTATCAGGGATCTCTACGAGCAGTACTTC.

On this clonotype itself: A much more abundant neighbour one base away suggests this may be a read error. V usage is TRBV6-5 and J usage is TRBJ2-5, with TRBD1 matching over 9 bases. CDR1 is MNHEY, CDR2 SVGAGI, per germline. This CDR3 is built from 18 residues. CDR3 coding DNA: TGTGCCAGCAGTTACTCGAGTTTCGGGACAGGGCCGGAGGAGATCCAGTACTTC. It specifies CASSYSSFGTGPEEIQYF.

In regard to this clonotype: The germline gene is not matched at one end of the junction; a read error may be the cause. The V call is TRBV5-6, the J call TRBJ2-3, with 7 bases identical to TRBD1. Germline V gene data show CDR1 as SGHDT and CDR2 as YYEEEE. This CDR3 has 15 residues. The CDR3 DNA sequence: TGTGCCAACAGCCCGGGACAGATAAGCACAGATACGCAGTATTTT. It encodes CANSPGQISTDTQYF.

In DNA form, the CDR3 reads TGTGCCAGCAGTTCTCGAAGCTATGGCTACACCTTC. This gives the protein CASSSRSYGYTF. V and J are TRBV28 and TRBJ1-2, with no clear D. The germline V gene encodes CDR1 MDHEN and CDR2 SYDVKM. This CDR3 spans 12 amino acids. Trimming stripped 4 bases from V and 4 bases from J, with 7 bases between.

V usage is TRBV30 and J usage is TRBJ1-1, with a tentative D call TRBD1 (5 bases). The ends were cut back, 2 bases at V and 7 bases at J, with 14 bases in the middle. Germline V gives CDR1 GTSNPN, CDR2 SVGIG (reference sequence). The CDR3 has 13 amino acids. CDR3 sequence (DNA): TGTGCCTGGAGTCTCTTCGAGGGGATTGAAGCTTTCTTT. It yields the protein CAWSLFEGIEAFF.

A note on this clonotype: Likely a read error: the CDR3 ends without its conserved phenylalanine or tryptophan. The chain employs TRBV6-5 and TRBJ2-7; D not certain. The CDR3 consists of 14 residues. Germline V gene sequence: CDR1 MNHEY, CDR2 SVGAGI. The V and J ends lost 6 bases and 3 bases respectively, with 15 bases between them. Here the CDR3 reads CASSLGKNHYEQYL. The CDR3 bases are TGTGCCAGCAGCCTGGGGAAAAACCACTACGAGCAGTACTTA.

Note on this clonotype: A much larger clonotype is one base distant, so this may be a read error. V gene TRBV10-3 combines with J gene TRBJ2-7; D unresolved. The CDR3 covers 14 residues. The ends were cut back, 0 bases at V and 0 bases at J, with 6 bases in the middle. Germline CDR1 and CDR2: ENHRY and SYGVKD. Here the CDR3 reads CAISESSRSYEQYF. The CDR3 coding sequence is TGTGCCATCAGTGAGTCTAGCCGCTCCTACGAGCAGTACTTC.

Comment on this clonotype: The CDR3 does not close with the conserved phenylalanine or tryptophan, likely indicating a read error. The chain uses TRBV11-1 and TRBJ2-3, with a possible D match to TRBD2 (6 bases). Trimming stripped 4 bases from V and 0 bases from J, with 17 bases between. The CDR3 loop spans 17 amino acids. The germline gives CDR1 SGHAT, CDR2 FQDESV (reference sequence). CDR3 DNA sequence: TGTGCCAGCAGCTATCCTGCAGCTGGGACTAGCACAGATACGCAGTATCTT. Amino acid sequence: CASSYPAAGTSTDTQYL.

In its sample, this clonotype was seen a few times. For the CDR3, the DNA is TGTGCCAGCAGTCCCGTGCGGGAGGGCCCGAGGGAGCAGTACTTC. Protein sequence: CASSPVREGPREQYF. This chain connects TRBV28 to TRBJ2-7, with 9 bases lining up with TRBD2. CDR1 MDHEN and CDR2 SYDVKM come from the germline V gene. The CDR3 is 15 residues long. V gave up 5 bases and J gave up 7 bases; unmatched junction bases: 12.

Many counts were recorded for this clonotype. The chain couples TRBV12-3 or TRBV12-4 to TRBJ2-3; 8 bases are shared with TRBD1. There are 17 residues in the CDR3. With V trimmed by 5 bases and J by 0 bases, 10 bases remained unmatched. CDR3 sequence: CASSTGQGRGSTDTQYF. The CDR3 coding sequence is TGTGCCAGCAGTACCGGACAGGGCCGGGGTAGCACAGATACGCAGTATTTT.

This clonotype has a count of ten or more. One junction end disagrees with the germline gene, perhaps due to a read error. The chain has TRBV5-1 and TRBJ1-5; D call uncertain. Germline CDR1 and CDR2: SGHRS and YFSETQ. This CDR3 has 15 residues. This CDR3 is CASSLDGYSNQPQHF. The CDR3 coding sequence is TGTGCCAGCAGCTTAGACGGCTATAGCAATCAGCCCCAGCATTTT.

A remark on this clonotype: Given a much more abundant clone one base away, this may be a read error. The genes are TRBV6-1 and TRBJ2-3; D possibly corresponds to TRBD2 (5 bases). The ends were cut back, 1 base at V and 4 bases at J, with 9 bases in the middle. CDR1 and CDR2 (germline): MNHNS, SASEGT. This CDR3 has 14 amino acids. The CDR3 loop reads CASSEGGSADTQYF. Here the CDR3 DNA reads TGTGCCAGCAGTGAAGGAGGGAGCGCAGATACGCAGTATTTT.

At least ten counts were recorded for this clonotype. For the CDR3, the DNA is TGCGCCAGCAGTGATCTGGCTACCTATAGCAATCAGCCCCAGCATTTT. Translated: CASSDLATYSNQPQHF. The chain carries TRBV10-2 and TRBJ1-5, with D hard to call. Deletions cut 3 bases from V and 0 bases from J, with 12 bases between. This CDR3 has 16 amino acids. Per the germline V gene, CDR1 is WSHSY and CDR2 is SAAADI.

This clonotype was detected ten times or more. The CDR3 spells CSVVQAVQYF. As DNA, the CDR3 is TGCAGCGTTGTACAGGCCGTGCAGTACTTC. The chain uses TRBV29-1 and TRBJ2-7; tentatively, D is TRBD1 (5 bases). The germline V gene has CDR1 SQVTM and CDR2 ANQGSEA. There are 10 residues in the CDR3. Trimming removed 4 bases at V and 9 bases at J, with 10 bases between.

This clonotype was seen many times. V and J are TRBV14 and TRBJ1-1; D is unresolved. CDR1 and CDR2 (germline): SGHDN, FVKESK. This CDR3 has 14 residues. Deletions cut 4 bases from V and 4 bases from J, with 13 bases between. CDR3 DNA sequence: TGTGCCAGCAGCCCCCACCGGGCTGGCACTGAAGCTTTCTTT. It encodes CASSPHRAGTEAFF.